Listed below are T cell receptor beta chains from one sample, sequenced in a study of shared clonotypes between healthy human individuals. Using immunoSEQ multiplex PCR, the repertoire was profiled, and TCRdb retains in-frame clones only, with some absent. Of 2 million to 2.5 million clones listed, over 85% are singletons. Source material: naive CD4+ T cells from PBMCs. These receptors were taken from a young man in good health. Some clones in this sample may be carry-over from other donors' samples. The conserved cysteine and the conserved F or W are not part of the CDR3 here.

CDR3 protein,V gene,J gene
ASSPRQGPGDEQY,TRBV6-6,TRBJ2-7
ASSRGVAGELF,TRBV7-3,TRBJ2-2
ASSPLASNTGELF,TRBV18,TRBJ2-2
ASSLLSTIDTQY,TRBV5-1,TRBJ2-3
ATGGRGVGNTIY,TRBV6-5,TRBJ1-3
AIRTSGRADEQF,TRBV10-3,TRBJ2-1
ASSQDNRGPAGELF,TRBV4-3,TRBJ2-2
ASSYSFVSSPGYT,TRBV6-5,TRBJ1-2
ARTSVVRVYNEQF,TRBV28,TRBJ2-1
ASSTKGGGNQPQH,TRBV19,TRBJ1-5
ASSPGFSNQPQH,TRBV27,TRBJ1-5
ASSLLAGAHYEQY,TRBV5-1,TRBJ2-7
ASSDGSQETQY,TRBV9,TRBJ2-5
AISVVGQGDSPLH,TRBV10-3,TRBJ1-6
ASKATTTYEQY,TRBV5-1,TRBJ2-7
ASTLTGSETQY,TRBV2,TRBJ2-5
ASSSGALSGNTIY,TRBV5-1,TRBJ1-3
ASSPTSGRAKDTQY,TRBV28,TRBJ2-3
ASSRDRAGNQPQH,TRBV7-2,TRBJ1-5
ASQSGSPVDGYT,TRBV27,TRBJ1-2
ASSLAQGAIQPQH,TRBV5-8,TRBJ1-5
ATRRANQPQH,TRBV28,TRBJ1-5
ASRKGTGEWPQH,TRBV2,TRBJ1-5
ASMGGSDEKLF,TRBV11-2,TRBJ1-4
SGATSGASQY,TRBV29-1,TRBJ2-5
ASSRIRDRSSGNTIY,TRBV5-6,TRBJ1-3
ASLRSGNSNEQF,TRBV2,TRBJ2-1
ASSLVGQNTDTQY,TRBV7-6,TRBJ2-3
ASSTDRGLRGYT,TRBV7-2,TRBJ1-2
ASSDSRRRNTIY,TRBV6-1,TRBJ1-3
ASSSPKAGSREQY,TRBV28,TRBJ2-7
ASSLPGSSGNTIY,TRBV28,TRBJ1-3
ASTSGTLAGSPLH,TRBV27,TRBJ1-6
ATSRPGAAGYGYT,TRBV15,TRBJ1-2
ASSIGHSGANVLT,TRBV19,TRBJ2-6
ASSLRGHSGETQY,TRBV5-1,TRBJ2-5
ASSLIPTDTQY,TRBV5-1,TRBJ2-3
ASSLVGQGGEQY,TRBV11-2,TRBJ2-7
ASSSPQDTQY,TRBV11-2,TRBJ2-3
ASSANTGELF,TRBV5-1,TRBJ2-2
ASSAGTDQETQY,TRBV7-2,TRBJ2-5
ASSALAEPSTDTQY,TRBV9,TRBJ2-3
ASSEIGTDGYT,TRBV6-1,TRBJ1-2
AWSVGDQPQH,TRBV30,TRBJ1-5
ASSQIMMNTEAF,TRBV6-1,TRBJ1-1
ASSPPGQGARSF,TRBV27,TRBJ1-1
ASSFRALNTEAF,TRBV5-5,TRBJ1-1
ASSLQGEGTDTQY,TRBV5-1,TRBJ2-3
ASSEPLGRSRALDQPQH,TRBV2,TRBJ1-5
ASSLLGTGAGDTQY,TRBV7-2,TRBJ2-3
ASTQSTGGGNTEAF,TRBV27,TRBJ1-1
ASSLTSGSHEQY,TRBV5-1,TRBJ2-7
ASSTRSNQPQH,TRBV7-2,TRBJ1-5